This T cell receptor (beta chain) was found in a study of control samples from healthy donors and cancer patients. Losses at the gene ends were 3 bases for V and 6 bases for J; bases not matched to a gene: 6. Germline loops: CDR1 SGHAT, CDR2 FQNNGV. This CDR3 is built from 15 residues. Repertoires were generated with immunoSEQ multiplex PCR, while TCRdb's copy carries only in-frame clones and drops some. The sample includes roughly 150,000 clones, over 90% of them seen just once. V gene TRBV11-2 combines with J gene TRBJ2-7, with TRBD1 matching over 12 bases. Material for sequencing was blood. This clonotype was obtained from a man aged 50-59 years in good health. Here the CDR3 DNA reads TGTGCCAGCAGCTTCCCCGGGACAGGGGGCTCCGAGCAGTACTTC. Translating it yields CASSFPGTGGSEQYF.